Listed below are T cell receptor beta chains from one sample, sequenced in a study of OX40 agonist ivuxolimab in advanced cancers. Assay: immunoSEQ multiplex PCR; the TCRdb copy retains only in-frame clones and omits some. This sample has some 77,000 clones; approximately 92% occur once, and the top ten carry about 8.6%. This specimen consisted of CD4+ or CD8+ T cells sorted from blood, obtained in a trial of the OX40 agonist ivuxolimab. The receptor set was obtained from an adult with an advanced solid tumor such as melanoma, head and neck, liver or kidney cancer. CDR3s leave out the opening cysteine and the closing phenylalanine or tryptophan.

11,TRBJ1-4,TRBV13,ASSFRANEKLF
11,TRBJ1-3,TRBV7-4,ASRGTGTDTIY
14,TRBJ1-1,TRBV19,ASMGILTGMYTEAF
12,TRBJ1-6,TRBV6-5,ASSYGQGNSPLH
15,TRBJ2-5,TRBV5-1,ASSLQTGTSGVETQY
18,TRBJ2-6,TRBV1,TSAEDRMGQFASGANVLT
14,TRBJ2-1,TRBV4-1,ASSQVWTNPLNEQF
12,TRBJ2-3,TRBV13,ASSPRQGSDTQY
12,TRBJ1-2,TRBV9,ASSGLDRDYGYT
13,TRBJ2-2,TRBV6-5,ASSYSRQGGGELF
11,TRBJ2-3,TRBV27,ASSHPPADTQY
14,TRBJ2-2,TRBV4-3,ASSGRLAGALPELF
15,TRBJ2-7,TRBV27,ASSLFDGRGGPGEQY
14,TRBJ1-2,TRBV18,ASSPNGRQGLYGYT